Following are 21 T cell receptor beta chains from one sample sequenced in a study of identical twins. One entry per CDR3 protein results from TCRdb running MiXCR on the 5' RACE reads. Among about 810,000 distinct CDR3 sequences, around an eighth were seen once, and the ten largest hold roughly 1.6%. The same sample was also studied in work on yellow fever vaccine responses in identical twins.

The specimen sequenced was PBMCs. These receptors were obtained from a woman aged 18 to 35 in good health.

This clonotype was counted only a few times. The DNA of the CDR3 is TGTGCCAGCAGCTCTGGACAGCTCTACGAGCAGTACGTC. This sequence encodes CASSSGQLYEQYV. The rearrangement uses TRBV7-9 and TRBJ2-7; TRBD1 is a possible D gene (6 bases). Per the germline V gene, CDR1 is SEHNR and CDR2 is FQNEAQ (reference sequence). The CDR3 is 13 amino acids. Trimming took off 4 bases at V and 3 bases at J, with 10 bases between the two ends.

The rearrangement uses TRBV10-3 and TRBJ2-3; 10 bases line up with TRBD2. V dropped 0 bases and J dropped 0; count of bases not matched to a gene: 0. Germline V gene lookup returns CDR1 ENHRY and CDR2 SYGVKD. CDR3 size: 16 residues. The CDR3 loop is CAISESSGGSTDTQYF. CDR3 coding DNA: TGTGCCATCAGTGAGTCTAGCGGGGGGAGCACAGATACGCAGTATTTT.

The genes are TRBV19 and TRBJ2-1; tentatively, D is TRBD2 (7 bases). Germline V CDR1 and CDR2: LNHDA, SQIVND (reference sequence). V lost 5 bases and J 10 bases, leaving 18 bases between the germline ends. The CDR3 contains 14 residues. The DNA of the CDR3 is TGTGCCAGTAGTCTCTCGCGGGGGCGGGAGGAGCAGTTCTTC. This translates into CASSLSRGREEQFF.

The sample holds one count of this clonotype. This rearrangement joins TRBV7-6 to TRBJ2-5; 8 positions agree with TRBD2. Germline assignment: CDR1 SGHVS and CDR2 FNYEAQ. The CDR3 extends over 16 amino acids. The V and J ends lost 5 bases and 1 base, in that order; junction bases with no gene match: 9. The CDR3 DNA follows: TGTGCCAGCAGCCCCCGGGAGGGGAGGGCCCAAGAGACCCAGTACTTC. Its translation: CASSPREGRAQETQYF.

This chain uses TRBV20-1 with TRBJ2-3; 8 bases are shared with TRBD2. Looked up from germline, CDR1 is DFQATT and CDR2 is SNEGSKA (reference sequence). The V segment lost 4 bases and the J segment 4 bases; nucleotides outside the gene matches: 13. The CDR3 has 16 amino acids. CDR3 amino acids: CSATPGTSRFSDTQYF. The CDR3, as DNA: TGCAGTGCTACACCCGGGACTAGTAGGTTTTCAGATACGCAGTATTTT.

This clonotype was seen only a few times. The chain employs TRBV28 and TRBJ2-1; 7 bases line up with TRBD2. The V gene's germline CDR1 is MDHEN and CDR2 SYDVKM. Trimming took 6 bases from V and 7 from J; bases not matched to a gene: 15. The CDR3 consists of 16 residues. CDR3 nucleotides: TGTGCCAGCAGAAGGGGTAATCAAGCGGGAAGAAATGAGCAGTTCTTC. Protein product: CASRRGNQAGRNEQFF.

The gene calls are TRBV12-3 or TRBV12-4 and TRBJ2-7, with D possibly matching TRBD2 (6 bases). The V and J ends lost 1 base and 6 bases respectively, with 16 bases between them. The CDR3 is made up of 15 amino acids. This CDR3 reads CASSLVPGTFAEQYF. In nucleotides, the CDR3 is TGTGCCAGCAGTTTAGTTCCGGGGACTTTTGCCGAGCAGTACTTC.

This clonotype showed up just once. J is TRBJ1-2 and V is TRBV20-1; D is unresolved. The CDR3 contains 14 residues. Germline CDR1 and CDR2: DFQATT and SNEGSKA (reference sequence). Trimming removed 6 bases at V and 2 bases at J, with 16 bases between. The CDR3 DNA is TGCAGTGCAGAGGGAAGTGGGCCAAACTATGGCTACACCTTC. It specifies CSAEGSGPNYGYTF.

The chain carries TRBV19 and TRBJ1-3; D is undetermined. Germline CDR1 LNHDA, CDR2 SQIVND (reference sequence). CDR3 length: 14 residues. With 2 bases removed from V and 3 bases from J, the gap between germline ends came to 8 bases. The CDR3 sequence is CASSISRDGNTIYF. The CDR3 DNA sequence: TGTGCCAGTAGTATATCGCGGGATGGAAACACCATATATTTT.

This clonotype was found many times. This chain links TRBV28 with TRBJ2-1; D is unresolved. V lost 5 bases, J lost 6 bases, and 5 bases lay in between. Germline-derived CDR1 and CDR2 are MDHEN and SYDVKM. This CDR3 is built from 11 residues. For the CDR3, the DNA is TGTGCCAGCAGTACGACCAATGAGCAGTTCTTC. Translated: CASSTTNEQFF. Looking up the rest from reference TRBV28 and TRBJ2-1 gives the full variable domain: DVKVTQSSRYLVKRTGEKVFLECVQDMDHENMFWYRQDPGLGLRLIYFSYDVKMKEKGDIPEGYSVSREKKERFSLILESASTNQTSMYLCASSTTNEQFFGPGTRLTVL.

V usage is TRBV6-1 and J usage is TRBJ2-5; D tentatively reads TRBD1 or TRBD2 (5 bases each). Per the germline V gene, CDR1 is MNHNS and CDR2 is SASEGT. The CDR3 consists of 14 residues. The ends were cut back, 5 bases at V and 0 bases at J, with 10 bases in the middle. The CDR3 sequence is CASSPGAYQETQYF. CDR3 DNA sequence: TGTGCCAGCAGTCCCGGGGCGTACCAAGAGACCCAGTACTTC.

The CDR3 is CASTKGGRNTGELFF. The DNA for the CDR3 is TGTGCCAGCACTAAAGGCGGTCGGAACACCGGGGAGCTGTTTTTT. V is TRBV5-4 and J is TRBJ2-2; D is ambiguous. Looked up from germline, CDR1 is SGHNT and CDR2 is YYREEE (reference sequence). The V and J ends lost 6 bases and 1 base respectively, with 13 bases between them. This CDR3 is 15 amino acids long.

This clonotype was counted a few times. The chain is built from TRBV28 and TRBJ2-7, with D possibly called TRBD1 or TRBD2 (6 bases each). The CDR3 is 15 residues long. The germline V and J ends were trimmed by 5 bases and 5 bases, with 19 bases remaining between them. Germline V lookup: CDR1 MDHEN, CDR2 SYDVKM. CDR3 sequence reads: CASSPLSGGRNEQYV. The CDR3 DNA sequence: TGTGCCAGCAGTCCCCTTTCCGGGGGCCGGAACGAGCAGTACGTC.

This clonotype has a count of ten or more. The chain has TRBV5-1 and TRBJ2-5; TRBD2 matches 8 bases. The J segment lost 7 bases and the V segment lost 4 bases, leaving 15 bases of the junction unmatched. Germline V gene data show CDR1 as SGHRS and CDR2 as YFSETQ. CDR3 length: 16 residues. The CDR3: CASSLRLAKDGGTQYF. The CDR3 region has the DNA TGCGCCAGCAGCCTACGACTAGCGAAGGATGGTGGGACCCAGTACTTC.

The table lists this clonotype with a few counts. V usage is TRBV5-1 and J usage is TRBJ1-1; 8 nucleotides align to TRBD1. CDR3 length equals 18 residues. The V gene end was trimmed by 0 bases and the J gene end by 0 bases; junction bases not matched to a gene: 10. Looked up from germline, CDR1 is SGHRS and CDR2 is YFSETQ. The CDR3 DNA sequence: TGCGCCAGCAGCTTGGAACGGGACAGGCGGCTGTTGAACACTGAAGCTTTCTTT. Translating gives CASSLERDRRLLNTEAFF.

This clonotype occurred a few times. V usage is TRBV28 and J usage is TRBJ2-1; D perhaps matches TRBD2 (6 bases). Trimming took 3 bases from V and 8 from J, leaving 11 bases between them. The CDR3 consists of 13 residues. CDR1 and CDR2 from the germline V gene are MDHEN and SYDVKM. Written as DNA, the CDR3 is TGTGCCAGCAGTTTTCGGGAGAACGATGAGCAGTTCTTC. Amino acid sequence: CASSFRENDEQFF.

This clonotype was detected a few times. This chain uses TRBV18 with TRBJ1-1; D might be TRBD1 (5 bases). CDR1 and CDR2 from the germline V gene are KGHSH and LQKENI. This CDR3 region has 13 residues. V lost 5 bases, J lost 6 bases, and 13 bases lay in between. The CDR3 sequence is CASSMLGGAEAFF. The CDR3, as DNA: TGTGCCAGCTCAATGCTCGGGGGGGCTGAAGCTTTCTTT. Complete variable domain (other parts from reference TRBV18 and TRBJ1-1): NAGVMQNPRHLVRRRGQEARLRCSPMKGHSHVYWYRQLPEEGLKFMVYLQKENIIDESGMPKERFSAEFPKEGPSILRIQQVVRGDSAAYFCASSMLGGAEAFFGQGTRLTVV.

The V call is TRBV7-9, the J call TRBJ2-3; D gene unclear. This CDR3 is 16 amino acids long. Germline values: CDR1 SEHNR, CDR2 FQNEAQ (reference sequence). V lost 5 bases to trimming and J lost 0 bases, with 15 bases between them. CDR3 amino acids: CASSGSPFSSTDTQYF. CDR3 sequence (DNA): TGTGCCAGCAGCGGCAGTCCGTTTTCTAGCACAGATACGCAGTATTTT.

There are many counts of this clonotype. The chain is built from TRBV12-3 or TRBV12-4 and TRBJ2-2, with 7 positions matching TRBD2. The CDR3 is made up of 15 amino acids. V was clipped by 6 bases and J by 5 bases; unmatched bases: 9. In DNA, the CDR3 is TGTGCCAGCAGGGAGACTAGCTGGGGGACCGGGGAGCTGTTTTTT. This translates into CASRETSWGTGELFF.

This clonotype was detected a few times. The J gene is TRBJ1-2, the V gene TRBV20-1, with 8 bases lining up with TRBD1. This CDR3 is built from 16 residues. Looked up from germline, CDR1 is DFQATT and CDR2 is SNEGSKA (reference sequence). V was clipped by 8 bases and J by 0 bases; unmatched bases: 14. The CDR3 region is CSHRRDRGVPNYGYTF. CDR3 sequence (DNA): TGCAGTCATAGGCGCGACAGGGGTGTCCCTAACTATGGCTACACCTTC.

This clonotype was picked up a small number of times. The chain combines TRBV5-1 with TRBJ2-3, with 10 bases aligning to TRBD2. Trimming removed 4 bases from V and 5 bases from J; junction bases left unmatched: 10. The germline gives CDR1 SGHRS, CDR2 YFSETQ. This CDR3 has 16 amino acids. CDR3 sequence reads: CASSQSLAGVEDTQYF. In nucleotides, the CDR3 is TGCGCCAGCAGCCAGTCTCTAGCGGGAGTAGAAGATACGCAGTATTTT.